This T cell receptor (beta chain) appears in the sequencing data of a study of regulatory T cells in long-lasting Graves disease (dated by TCRdb to the early 2020s). A note on the overall study: In the newly diagnosed Graves' disease group, patients had been taking antithyroid drugs for less than 3 months. This study used TCR sequencing and RNA sequencing of peripheral blood to compare persistent Graves' disease patients against newly diagnosed Graves' disease patients. The study took place in China and was registered as a clinical trial. A total of around 35 samples were covered by TCR sequencing, comprising some 13 persistent and 20 or so newly diagnosed Graves' disease patients. Study-wide findings and limitations: Persistent patients shared more public clonotypes among themselves (roughly 2,700) than newly diagnosed patients did (approximately 970). Persistent disease showed preferential use of TRBV28, TRBJ1-2 and TRBJ2-5, whereas newly diagnosed disease favored TRBV20-1 and TRBJ2-1. Because the primary lesion, thyroid tissue, could not be accessed, the study looked at peripheral blood alone. As a limitation, the authors acknowledged that the small sample size may reduce accuracy. Compared with newly diagnosed patients, patients with persistent Graves' disease had lower TCR Shannon entropy and fewer highly expanded clones, which suggests clonal expansion. Sequencing and analysis were restricted to the TCR beta chain.

From the cysteine through the phenylalanine, the CDR3 covers 15 amino acids. Left in the record is the CDR3 DNA by itself, 45 bases read in frame from the first base. CDR1 and CDR2 are read off the germline V gene as MDHEN and SYDVKM. V and J are trimmed by 1 base and 6 bases, and the gene matches miss 4 bases of the junction. Library creation used multiplex PCR. Sequencing used an Illumina HiSeq 4000. CDR3 regions were amplified by Arm-PCR with iRepertoire HTBI primers to construct TCR beta libraries. PCR products were gel purified before sequencing. On the study's bioinformatics: Gene usage analysis of CDR3 amino acid clonotypes relied on the 55 to 80 TRBV and 14 TRBJ segments identified across samples. COPE and FqMerger were used to merge the filtered high-quality paired reads into contigs. Contigs were aligned with BLAST to IMGT TRBV, TRBD and TRBJ reference genes, and CDR3 was defined per IMGT. Any clonotype with a frequency above 0.1% was classified as a highly expanded clone. Shannon entropy was used to measure repertoire diversity, and the Gini coefficient was used to measure V-J evenness. A clonotype found in more than one individual was treated as public. Using fastp at Q25 and MiXCR, TCRdb reprocessed the public reads and kept productive beta chains. CDR3 protein duplicates are merged, each entry listing the most common genes and DNA. The V and J calls, along with clone size, are taken from TCRdb and not from the paper's own processing. The sample table holds 450,000 to 500,000 distinct CDR3 sequences, of which roughly 16% were seen once. The ten largest account for 9% to 15% of the sample.

This clonotype was recorded many times. The specificity of this receptor is unknown. No per-base quality is available; no much larger clone lies one base away. The time point label, as the study defines it: newly diagnosed GD, antithyroid drugs for less than 3 months. For both TCR sequencing and RNA sequencing, RNA was extracted from PBMCs in TRIzol. Graves' disease was diagnosed according to American Thyroid Association guidelines. Patients were recruited from an endocrinology department in Xi'an, China. Each patient gave around 9 milliliters of peripheral blood, collected in an EDTA anticoagulant tube. Ficoll Paque Plus density gradient separation was used to isolate PBMCs, and no additional T cell sorting was done. RNA quality was checked with an Agilent 2100 Bioanalyzer and agarose gel, and concentration with a NanoDrop 2000. The same specimen was also included in a second study, on T cells in Graves' hyperthyroidism and ophthalmopathy. Drawing on the second study: Graves' hyperthyroidism was defined as stable when no progression to ophthalmopathy occurred over 18 months of follow-up. Hyperthyroidism patients were aged 18 to 65 years and newly diagnosed, with disease duration of less than 2 months. Any patient with an uncontrolled infection, another autoimmune disease, pregnancy or lactation was excluded. Diagnoses were established on the basis of clinical symptoms, serum thyroxine and TRAb, thyroid ultrasound, and orbital computed tomography. A first-round RT-PCR of the TCR CDR3 used the HTBI primer set with the Qiagen OneStep RT-PCR kit. Most expanded thyroid clonotypes (frequency above 0.001) were also found in blood, which suggests that blood repertoires may mirror thyroid immune responses. In cross-validation, a model built on a 13 V-J signature told ophthalmopathy apart from stable hyperthyroidism with under 90% sensitivity and around 84% specificity, and in testing the same model reached 80%/75%. In validation, the model predicted progression to ophthalmopathy a median of approximately 6.3 months before onset, with approximately 71% sensitivity and roughly 79% specificity. TCR V-J signatures able to tell the groups apart were searched for in a discovery cohort of 100 patients, of whom 43 had Graves' ophthalmopathy and roughly 57 had stable Graves' hyperthyroidism. Prospective prediction of ophthalmopathy was tested in an independent validation cohort consisting of roughly 19 hyperthyroidism patients and 15 or so patients who later progressed to ophthalmopathy. For training and testing, the approximately 92 patients in the discovery cohort were randomly divided in a 7:3 ratio. Thyroid tissue and blood T-cell repertoires from about six Graves' hyperthyroidism patients were also compared in the study. Once sampling was done, hyperthyroidism patients were given methimazole at a starting dose of 30 mg daily, whereas ophthalmopathy patients were given high-dose intravenous methylprednisolone. Libraries were constructed in a second round of multiplex PCR, after which size selection and purification were carried out. The libraries were sequenced on an Illumina HiSeq2000 using paired-end 100 bp reads. Raw data were processed with SOAPnuke, discarding reads with adapters, uncalled bases, mean Phred below 15, or no exact constant-primer or identifier match. High-quality paired reads were merged with COPE v1.2.5, and unique nucleotide sequences were defined as clonotypes. MiTCR v1.1 was used to align the clonotypes against IMGT TRBV, TRBD and TRBJ reference segments. The analysis included only V-J combinations with a frequency above 0.0001, which together covered around 99% of the repertoires. The TCS score was defined as F50 (clonal expansion) divided by E x V (chaos), with BLOSUM62-based TCRdist calculated between CDR3 peptides within each V-J. Welch's t-statistics and random forest reduced around 510 V-J features to 10 to 15, which were used in a naive Bayes classifier (R e1071). No statistical method was used to fix the sample size in advance, and group allocation was not hidden from the investigators. According to the paper, TCR Vbeta CDR3 sequencing was carried out on roughly 130 peripheral blood samples, which came from approximately 41 ophthalmopathy, under 85 hyperthyroidism and about 17 progressor patients.

Source: peripheral blood mononuclear cells (PBMCs), taken at new diagnosis, from a patient treated with antithyroid drugs. The sequence was obtained from a man aged 35 to 55 with Graves disease. Donor details come from another sample of the same person, matched by shared clones. This sequence uses TRBV28 and TRBJ2-1; the central 9 bases match TRBD1. The sequence in DNA is TGTGCCAGCAGTTTATTCGGACAGGGGCTCAATGAGCAGTTCTTC. Its translation is CASSLFGQGLNEQFF.